Below are 28 T cell receptor beta chains sequenced from a single sample in a study of human CD8 memory T cell subsets. TCR beta was sequenced from UMI-tagged 5' RACE libraries. No DNA is given; TCRdb re-called the 5' RACE reads and lists each CDR3 protein once. Seen in this sample are more than 15,000 distinct CDR3 sequences; the ten most common clones hold about 5.6%. The sample comprised CD8+ stem-like memory T cells (TSCM and TCM) sorted from PBMCs. Subset in this sample: stem-like memory CD8 T cells (TSTEM), CCR7+ PD-1- TIGIT-. These receptors were obtained from a human donor in good health.

CDR3: CASSIGAIGYTEAFF. The chain employs TRBV19 and TRBJ1-1. CDR3 length: 15 residues. CDR1 is LNHDA, CDR2 SQIVND, per germline (reference sequence).

The chain links TRBV24-1 to TRBJ2-3. Germline-derived CDR1 and CDR2 are KGHDR and SFDVKD. This CDR3 region has 16 residues. CDR3 residues: CATSDLTQATTDTQYF.

The gene calls are TRBV11-2 and TRBJ2-5. The germline V gene has CDR1 SGHAT and CDR2 FQNNGV. The CDR3 spans 14 residues. The CDR3 region is CASSLVGQQKTQYF.

J is TRBJ1-1 and V is TRBV5-1; TCRdb lists TRBD1, though no DNA is available to test this call. CDR1 SGHRS and CDR2 YFSETQ come from the germline V gene. The CDR3 totals 19 residues. This CDR3 reads CASSWDPFRDRGKDRGAFF.

The chain uses TRBV12-3 or TRBV12-4 and TRBJ2-1; TCRdb proposes TRBD2, but this gene call is untestable without DNA. The CDR3 extends over 14 amino acids. The CDR3 here is CASSFSASGNEQFF.

The V and J genes are TRBV24-1 and TRBJ2-1; TCRdb reports TRBD2, a call that lacks DNA to check it against. The CDR3 is 14 amino acids. The germline V gene encodes CDR1 KGHDR and CDR2 SFDVKD. The CDR3 spells CATSGREAYNEQFF.

The rearrangement links TRBV20-1 to TRBJ1-1; TCRdb reports TRBD1, a call that lacks DNA to check it against. Germline V CDR1 and CDR2: DFQATT, SNEGSKA (reference sequence). This CDR3 spans 15 amino acids. CDR3 residues: CSARDFNRGSAEAFF.

V gene TRBV29-1 combines with J gene TRBJ2-7; the TCRdb call, TRBD1, lacks DNA for checking. The CDR3 contains 16 residues. Per germline, CDR1 SQVTM and CDR2 ANQGSEA. The CDR3 sequence: CSVVGADESPAYEQYF.

Judged by frequency, this clonotype is medium-sized. The J gene is TRBJ2-7, the V gene TRBV12-3 or TRBV12-4; absent DNA, TCRdb's TRBD1 call cannot be checked. The CDR3 spans 15 residues. The CDR3 protein is CASSSPTGSSYEQYF.

V usage is TRBV7-2 and J usage is TRBJ2-5; TCRdb's assignment of TRBD2 cannot be checked, as there is no DNA. Germline CDR1 reads SGHTA; CDR2 reads FQGNSA. This CDR3 comprises 16 residues. The CDR3 protein is CASSLDNAAGEETQYF.

This clonotype is classed as medium-sized by frequency. The chain joins TRBV20-1 to TRBJ2-7; the TRBD1 assignment by TCRdb is unverifiable without DNA. The CDR3 sequence is 15 residues long. Germline loops: CDR1 DFQATT, CDR2 SNEGSKA (reference sequence). The CDR3 protein is CSALRDREVFYEQYF.

The chain joins TRBV11-1 to TRBJ2-7; absent DNA, TCRdb's TRBD1 call cannot be checked. The CDR3 length is 14 residues. Germline loops: CDR1 SGHAT, CDR2 FQDESV (reference sequence). CDR3 amino acids: CASSSGTGSYEQYF.

The V and J genes are TRBV6-6 and TRBJ1-5. This CDR3 is built from 15 residues. Germline loops: CDR1 MNHNY, CDR2 SVGAGI (reference sequence). The chain's CDR3 is CASAIHGANNQPQHF.

The V and J genes are TRBV7-9 and TRBJ1-6; no DNA is available, so the TRBD1 call from TCRdb remains unchecked. The CDR3 is 16 residues long. Germline CDR1 and CDR2: SEHNR and FQNEAQ (reference sequence). CDR3: CASSLSGFSYNSPLHF.

The V and J genes are TRBV28 and TRBJ2-2. Germline CDR1 and CDR2: MDHEN and SYDVKM. The CDR3 has 15 residues. The CDR3 protein is CASRSGTRDTGELFF.

The V and J genes are TRBV12-3 or TRBV12-4 and TRBJ2-1; TCRdb indicates TRBD2, and absent DNA this call remains unverified. The CDR3 totals 16 residues. This CDR3 is CASSSASGGAHNEQFF.

The chain carries TRBV11-3 and TRBJ2-3; TCRdb selects TRBD1, and the lack of DNA leaves this call unchecked. The CDR3 has 15 amino acids. CDR1 and CDR2 (germline): SGHNT, YENEEA. CDR3 amino acids: CASSTRDRGGDTQYF.

This chain links TRBV12-3 or TRBV12-4 with TRBJ1-2; the D call from TCRdb, TRBD1, cannot be confirmed without DNA. The CDR3 consists of 15 residues. The CDR3 sequence is CASSLVGQGGHGYTF.

The V and J genes are TRBV4-3 and TRBJ2-1. This CDR3 region has 13 residues. The V gene's germline CDR1 is LGHNA and CDR2 YSLEER. The CDR3 region is CASSQGTMNEQFF.

The CDR3 reads CASILLSTGPYNEQFF. V gene TRBV7-9 combines with J gene TRBJ2-1. Germline loops: CDR1 SEHNR, CDR2 FQNEAQ (reference sequence). This CDR3 spans 16 amino acids.

The gene calls are TRBV4-1 and TRBJ2-1; checking the TCRdb D call of TRBD1 is not possible without DNA. Germline V CDR1 and CDR2: MGHRA, YSYEKL. This CDR3 has 15 amino acids. CDR3: CASSPDGRGYNEQFF.

The genes are TRBV7-9 and TRBJ2-7; checking the TCRdb D call of TRBD2 is not possible without DNA. The CDR3 totals 16 residues. The germline CDR1 and CDR2 sequences are SEHNR and FQNEAQ (reference sequence). The CDR3 spells CASSREGPLPSYEQYF.

The chain carries TRBV7-6 and TRBJ2-2. CDR3 size: 16 residues. CDR1 is SGHVS, CDR2 FNYEAQ, per germline. CDR3 residues: CASSLAGYTNTGELFF.

The chain recombines TRBV4-2 with TRBJ1-3. In germline, CDR1 is LGHNA, CDR2 YNFKEQ. This CDR3 is 17 amino acids long. This CDR3 is CASSQVPAGAAGNTIYF.

This chain connects TRBV28 to TRBJ2-1; TCRdb selects TRBD2, and the lack of DNA leaves this call unchecked. CDR1 is MDHEN and CDR2 is SYDVKM in the germline V gene. This CDR3 spans 18 amino acids. CDR3 in amino acids: CASSFLGTSGRAEDEQFF.

The chain is built from TRBV3-1 and TRBJ2-7; TCRdb indicates TRBD2, and absent DNA this call remains unverified. The CDR3 is 13 amino acids. Germline CDR1 is LGHDT and CDR2 is YNNKEL (reference sequence). This chain's CDR3 is CATGAGLGHEQYF.

The rearrangement uses TRBV6-5 and TRBJ2-1; TCRdb outputs TRBD2, but without DNA this stays unchecked. The germline gives CDR1 MNHEY, CDR2 SVGAGI. The CDR3 loop spans 16 amino acids. The CDR3 sequence is CASSLRAGSSYNEQFF.

The rearrangement joins TRBV6-5 to TRBJ2-2. Germline CDR1 and CDR2: MNHEY and SVGAGI. CDR3 length equals 14 residues. CDR3 residues: CASSYSTGTGELFF.